This T cell receptor (beta chain) was identified in a study of T cell repertoires in cytomegalovirus infection. Across the whole study: Public TCR beta signatures marked donors with CMV infection and the matching HLA. Study-level findings and limits: There were HLA-C-restricted CMV-specific TCR beta clonotypes dominating the ex vivo response.

With regard to this clonotype: Its antigen is currently unknown.

Each CDR3 protein is one row after TCRdb ran MiXCR on the reads. The sample has roughly 860,000 distinct CDR3 sequences, about 30% seen once. The CDR3 has 13 amino acids. From germline, CDR1 is KGHDR and CDR2 SFDVKD. The V and J ends lost 4 bases and 6 bases respectively, with 11 bases between them. The chain combines TRBV24-1 with TRBJ1-2; D not certain. Source: cultured CD8+ T cells from PBMCs, taken from culture after CMV antigen stimulation. This TCR came from a human donor in good health (CMV status not recorded). Some clones in this sample may be carry-over from other donors' samples. This chain's CDR3 is CATSEKMKDGYTF. The CDR3, as DNA: TGTGCCACCAGTGAAAAAATGAAAGATGGCTACACCTTC.